Each of the 18 T cell receptor beta chains below was sequenced from the same sample in a study of vaccination and CD4 T cells after COVID-19 (dated by TCRdb to 2022 to 2024). Read against the paper, the sample's treatment or condition label means: roughly 11-day PBMC culture with coronavirus spike peptide pools or control peptides (ViraFEST assay). No cognate antigen is known for these TCRs. The library was produced with PCR. TCRdb lists the instrument as Illumina iSeq 100. At the Johns Hopkins FTIC core, DNA from the cultured CD4+ T cells underwent TCR sequencing with the Oncomine TCR Beta short-read assay. In-frame beta chains were kept once TCRdb had trimmed the public reads at Q25 with fastp and called clones with MiXCR. CDR3 protein sequences are deduplicated, and each keeps its most common genes and DNA. In all, the sample holds 14,000 to 15,000 distinct CDR3 sequences, and approximately 50% of those were seen once. The ten largest make up 26% of the sample.

The specimen comprised cultured CD4+ T cells from blood, sampled after SARS-CoV-2 vaccination. The source is a human donor with COVID-19.

The chain has TRBV4-3 and TRBJ1-1, with D possibly being TRBD1 (5 bases). The CDR3 has 15 residues. Trimming left V 1 base short and J 1 base short, with 10 bases between. Per germline, CDR1 LGHNA and CDR2 YSLEER. The CDR3 coding sequence is TGCGCCAGCAGCCAAGTAACAGGCGGGAACACTGAAGCTTTCTTT. Translated: CASSQVTGGNTEAFF.

This clonotype was observed a few times. V usage is TRBV6-1 and J usage is TRBJ2-3; possibly TRBD1 or TRBD2 for D (6 bases each). The V gene lost 5 bases and the J gene lost 7 bases, with 19 bases spanning the gap. Germline V gene lookup returns CDR1 MNHNS and CDR2 SASEGT. This CDR3 has 15 residues. In DNA form, the CDR3 reads TGTGCCAGCAGTCCCCCCCCTGGGGGGCCAAATACGCAGTATTTT. It codes for CASSPPPGGPNTQYF.

This chain links TRBV7-9 with TRBJ1-6; tentative D call: TRBD1 (5 bases). The CDR3 is 15 residues long. CDR1 SEHNR and CDR2 FQNEAQ come from the germline V gene (reference sequence). V lost 3 bases and J lost 5, with 11 bases in between. CDR3 bases: TGTGCCAGCAGCTTCCAGGTGGGGGATAATTCACCCCTCCACTTT. Protein product: CASSFQVGDNSPLHF.

The genes are TRBV5-1 and TRBJ1-2; no clear D. Trimming removed 3 bases at V and 5 bases at J, with 5 bases between. This CDR3 region has 11 residues. Germline V gene data show CDR1 as SGHRS and CDR2 as YFSETQ. CDR3 nucleotides: TGCGCCAGCAGCTCCCTATATGGCTACACCTTC. Protein product: CASSSLYGYTF.

The chain couples TRBV10-1 to TRBJ2-7; 9 bases fit TRBD1. CDR3 length: 14 residues. The V and J ends lost 3 bases and 3 bases, in that order; junction bases with no gene match: 3. The germline CDR1 and CDR2 sequences are WNHNN and SYGVQD (reference sequence). CDR3 nucleotide sequence: TGCGCCAGCAGTGAAGAGACAGGGGGCTACGAGCAGTACTTC. It specifies CASSEETGGYEQYF.

This clonotype was counted only a few times. The chain uses TRBV27 and TRBJ2-5, with 10 bases that match TRBD1. Losses at the gene ends were 6 bases for V and 4 bases for J; bases not matched to a gene: 11. CDR1 is MNHEY, CDR2 SMNVEV, per germline (reference sequence). This CDR3 has 16 residues. For the CDR3, the DNA is TGTGCCAGCAGGGTGACAGGGGGCGTTTTGGGAGAGACCCAGTACTTC. Residues: CASRVTGGVLGETQYF.

This clonotype was picked up one time. V is TRBV7-9 and J is TRBJ1-2; 12 bases align to TRBD1. The CDR3 runs to 15 residues. Per germline, CDR1 SEHNR and CDR2 FQNEAQ (reference sequence). V gave up 5 bases and J gave up 8 bases; unmatched junction bases: 9. The CDR3 sequence is CASSQLGQGASGYTF. DNA for the CDR3: TGTGCCAGCAGCCAACTGGGACAGGGGGCAAGCGGCTACACCTTC.

The chain couples TRBV5-1 to TRBJ1-2; TRBD1 agrees at 8 bases. Germline assignment: CDR1 SGHRS and CDR2 YFSETQ. CDR3 length equals 14 residues. V was clipped by 0 bases and J by 7 bases; unmatched bases: 5. This chain's CDR3 is CASSLGQGKVGYTF. The CDR3 region has the DNA TGCGCCAGCAGCTTGGGACAGGGGAAGGTTGGCTACACCTTC.

The rearrangement links TRBV25-1 to TRBJ2-2; 7 bases are shared with TRBD2. Germline V CDR1 and CDR2: MGHDK, SYGVNS. After removal of 3 bases from V and 6 bases from J, the junction contained 1 base not matched to a gene. The CDR3 length is 13 residues. The CDR3 coding sequence is TGTGCCAGCAGTGATCGGGGGGCCGGGGAGCTGTTTTTT. Its protein is CASSDRGAGELFF.

The chain has TRBV10-1 and TRBJ1-1, with D perhaps matching TRBD1 (5 bases). In germline, CDR1 is WNHNN, CDR2 SYGVQD (reference sequence). The CDR3 covers 11 residues. V dropped 6 bases and J dropped 5 bases, with 7 bases sitting between them. CDR3 nucleotides: TGCGCCAGCAGCCGGGGGACTGAAGCTTTCTTT. Amino acid sequence: CASSRGTEAFF.

J is TRBJ2-7 and V is TRBV5-1, with 8 bases aligning to TRBD2. Germline CDR1 SGHRS, CDR2 YFSETQ. With 0 bases clipped from V and 7 bases from J, the junction kept 9 bases outside the gene matches. The CDR3 runs to 15 residues. CDR3 bases: TGCGCCAGCAGCTTGGACGGGGGGGATTTTGGGGAGCAGTACTTC. Translated, it gives CASSLDGGDFGEQYF.

The chain combines TRBV14 with TRBJ2-6; unclear D gene. This CDR3 is 14 amino acids long. The ends were cut back, 5 bases at V and 0 bases at J, with 5 bases in the middle. Germline assignment: CDR1 SGHDN and CDR2 FVKESK. CDR3 sequence (DNA): TGTGCCAGCAGCGGTTTCTCTGGGGCCAACGTCCTGACTTTC. Protein: CASSGFSGANVLTF.

The rearrangement uses TRBV27 and TRBJ1-6, with 7 bases identical to TRBD1. The germline V gene encodes CDR1 MNHEY and CDR2 SMNVEV (reference sequence). This CDR3 is 17 amino acids long. V lost 6 bases, J lost 0 bases, and 8 bases stayed unmatched. In DNA form, the CDR3 reads TGTGCCAGCAGGCGACAGGGAAAGAGCTCCTATAATTCACCCCTCCACTTT. The encoded protein is CASRRQGKSSYNSPLHF.

The chain joins TRBV9 to TRBJ2-7, with TRBD2 matching 7 bases. This CDR3 has 13 amino acids. The germline CDR1 and CDR2 sequences are SGDLS and YYNGEE. V trimming: 0 bases; J trimming: 5 bases; junction bases outside the gene matches: 2. In nucleotides, the CDR3 is TGTGCCAGCAGCGTAGGGGCGGGGGACGAGCAGTACTTC. Its protein is CASSVGAGDEQYF.

By share, this clonotype counts as medium-sized. This chain joins TRBV30 and TRBJ1-6; perhaps TRBD1 as D (5 bases). V was clipped by 4 bases and J by 0 bases, with 13 bases between them. Germline values: CDR1 GTSNPN, CDR2 SVGIG (reference sequence). CDR3 length equals 16 residues. Written as DNA, the CDR3 is TGTGCCTGGACCCCGGGGGGGAGCTCCTATAATTCACCCCTCCACTTT. This codes for CAWTPGGSSYNSPLHF. The complete variable domain, with remaining parts taken from reference TRBV30 and TRBJ1-6, reads SQTIHQWPATLVQPVGSPLSLECTVEGTSNPNLYWYRQAAGRGLQLLFYSVGIGQISSEVPQNLSASRPQDRQFILSSKKLLLSDSGFYLCAWTPGGSSYNSPLHFGNGTRLTVT.

The chain is built from TRBV6-5 and TRBJ2-6, with D perhaps TRBD1 (6 bases). Trimming removed 4 bases from V and 1 base from J, with 17 bases in between. CDR3 size: 18 residues. From germline, CDR1 is MNHEY and CDR2 SVGAGI. CDR3 in DNA: TGTGCCAGCAGTTTATCCGGTGGGGGCCAATCTGGGGCCAACGTCCTGACTTTC. Its protein product is CASSLSGGGQSGANVLTF.

The chain carries TRBV12-3 or TRBV12-4 and TRBJ1-6, with D perhaps matching TRBD1 (5 bases). V was shortened by 6 bases and J by 3 bases, with 6 bases between the two germline ends. This CDR3 has 13 residues. The CDR3 spells CASRTDYNSPLHF. For the CDR3, the DNA is TGTGCCAGCAGGACAGACTATAATTCACCCCTCCACTTT.

The chain uses TRBV6-1 and TRBJ2-4; a weak D match, TRBD2 (7 bases). The CDR3 length is 15 residues. Per germline, CDR1 MNHNS and CDR2 SASEGT. Trimming left V 4 bases short and J 7 bases short, with 17 bases between. CDR3 nucleotides: TGTGCCAGCAGTGCCATGGCAGGGAGGGGGAACATTCAGTACTTC. This codes for CASSAMAGRGNIQYF.